Detailed here is one TCR beta chain. No antigen is known for it. This sample was taken from a study of T cell repertoires in cytomegalovirus infection. Across the whole study: Both recently identified HLA-C-restricted and well-studied HLA-B-restricted CMV epitopes were used in the study. Indicated by public TCR beta signatures were CMV infection and matching HLA type.

The CDR3 totals 18 residues. The V gene's germline CDR1 is MNHEY and CDR2 SVGEGT. V lost 6 bases to trimming and J lost 9 bases; unmatched junction nucleotides: 15. TCRdb ran MiXCR on the reads and lists one entry per CDR3 protein. The sample lists some 500,000 distinct CDR3 sequences, around a third occurring once. Study findings and constraints: Identification of carriers of CMV plus the relevant HLA was achieved through cumulative public TCR beta family frequency. The study found HLA-C-restricted CMV-specific TCR beta clonotypes dominating the ex vivo response.

The sequenced sample was cultured PBMCs, obtained from culture after CMV antigen stimulation. This clonotype was obtained from a human donor in good health (CMV status not recorded). Some clones in this sample may be carry-over from other donors' samples. The chain has TRBV6-2 or TRBV6-3 and TRBJ2-1; 15 nucleotides line up with TRBD2. The CDR3 sequence: CASRIGIPGLAGGGEQFF. The DNA of the CDR3 is TGTGCCAGCAGAATAGGGATTCCGGGACTAGCGGGAGGTGGTGAGCAGTTCTTC.